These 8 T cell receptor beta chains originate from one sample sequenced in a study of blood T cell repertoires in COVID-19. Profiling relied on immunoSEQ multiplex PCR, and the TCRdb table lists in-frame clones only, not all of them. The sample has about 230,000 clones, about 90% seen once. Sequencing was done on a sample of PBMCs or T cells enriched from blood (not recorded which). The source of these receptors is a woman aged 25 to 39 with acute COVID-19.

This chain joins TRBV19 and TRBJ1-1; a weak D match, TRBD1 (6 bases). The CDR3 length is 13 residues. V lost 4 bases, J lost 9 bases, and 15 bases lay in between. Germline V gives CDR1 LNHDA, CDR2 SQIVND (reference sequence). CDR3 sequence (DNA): TGTGCCAGTAGTACCACAGGGTTGGGGAAAGCTTTCTTT. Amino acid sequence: CASSTTGLGKAFF.

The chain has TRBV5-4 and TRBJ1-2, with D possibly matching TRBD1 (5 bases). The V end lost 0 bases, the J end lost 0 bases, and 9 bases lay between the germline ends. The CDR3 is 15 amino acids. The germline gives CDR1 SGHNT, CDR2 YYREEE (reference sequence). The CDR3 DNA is TGTGCCAGCAGCTTGGGGGGCTACACTAACTATGGCTACACCTTC. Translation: CASSLGGYTNYGYTF.

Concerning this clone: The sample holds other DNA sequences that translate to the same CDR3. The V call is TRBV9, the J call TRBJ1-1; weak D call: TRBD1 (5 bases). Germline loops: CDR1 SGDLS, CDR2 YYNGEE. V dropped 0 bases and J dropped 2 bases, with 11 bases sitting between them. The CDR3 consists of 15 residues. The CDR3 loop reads CASSVVDSLNTEAFF. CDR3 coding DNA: TGTGCCAGCAGCGTAGTCGACAGCCTTAACACTGAAGCTTTCTTT.

The CDR3 reads CASSPISSTIQGSPTGYTF. CDR3 bases: TGTGCCAGCTCACCAATTTCATCCACAATACAGGGGTCCCCCACTGGCTACACCTTC. The V gene is TRBV18, the J gene TRBJ1-2; 7 bases fit TRBD1. CDR3 size: 19 residues. CDR1 and CDR2 (germline): KGHSH, LQKENI. J was trimmed by 7 bases and V by 2 bases; bases with no gene match: 22.

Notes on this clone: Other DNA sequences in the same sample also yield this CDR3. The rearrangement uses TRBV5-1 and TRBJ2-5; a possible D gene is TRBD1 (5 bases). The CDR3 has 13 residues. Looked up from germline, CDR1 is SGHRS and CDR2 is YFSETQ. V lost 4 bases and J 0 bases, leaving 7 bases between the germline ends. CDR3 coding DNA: TGCGCCAGCAGCCTGGACAACCAAGAGACCCAGTACTTC. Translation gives CASSLDNQETQYF. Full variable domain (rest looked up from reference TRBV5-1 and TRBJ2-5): KAGVTQTPRYLIKTRGQQVTLSCSPISGHRSVSWYQQTPGQGLQFLFEYFSETQRNKGNFPGRFSGRQFSNSRSEMNVSTLELGDSALYLCASSLDNQETQYFGPGTRLLVL.

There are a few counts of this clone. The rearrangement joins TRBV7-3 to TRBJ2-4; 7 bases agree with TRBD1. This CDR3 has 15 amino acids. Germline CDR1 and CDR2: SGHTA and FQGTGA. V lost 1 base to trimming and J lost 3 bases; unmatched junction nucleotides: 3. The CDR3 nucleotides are TGTGCCAGCAGCTTAATGTCAGGGGGCAAAAACATTCAGTACTTC. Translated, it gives CASSLMSGGKNIQYF.

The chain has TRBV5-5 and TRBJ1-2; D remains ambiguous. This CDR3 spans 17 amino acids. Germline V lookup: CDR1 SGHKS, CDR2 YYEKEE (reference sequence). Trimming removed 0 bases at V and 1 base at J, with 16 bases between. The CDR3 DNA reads TGTGCCAGCAGCTTGGATCCAGGCCCCTTTCGTAACTATGGCTACACCTTC. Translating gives CASSLDPGPFRNYGYTF. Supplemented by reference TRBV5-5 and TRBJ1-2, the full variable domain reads DAGVTQSPTHLIKTRGQQVTLRCSPISGHKSVSWYQQVLGQGPQFIFQYYEKEERGRGNFPDRFSARQFPNYSSELNVNALLLGDSALYLCASSLDPGPFRNYGYTFGSGTRLTVV.

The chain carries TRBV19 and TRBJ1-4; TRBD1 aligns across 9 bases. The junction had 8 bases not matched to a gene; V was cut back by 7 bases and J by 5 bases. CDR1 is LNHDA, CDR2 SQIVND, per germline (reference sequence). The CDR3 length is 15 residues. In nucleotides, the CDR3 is TGTGCCAGTAAGGCGACAGGGGGATCCAATGAAAAACTGTTTTTT. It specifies CASKATGGSNEKLFF.